This TCR beta chain was found in a study of PD-1 blockade in classical Hodgkin lymphoma. General study findings and limits: Baseline diversity was lower in partial responders and progressors than complete responders. While CD8+ TCR diversity did not rise significantly by C4D1, CD4+ TCR diversity did.

Assay used: immunoSEQ multiplex PCR; TCRdb lists only in-frame clones, some missing. The table includes about 2,400 clones, 58% detected once. Every patient experienced relapse after autologous stem cell transplantation, and brentuximab vedotin exposure varied. A remark on this clone: Its antigen is currently unknown.

CDR1 is LNHDA and CDR2 is SQIVND in the germline V gene (reference sequence). The CDR3 sequence is 13 residues long. The ends were cut back, 5 bases at V and 8 bases at J, with 15 bases in the middle. The input for sequencing was peripheral blood mononuclear cells (PBMCs), taken at baseline. The TCR sequence derives from a human donor with classical Hodgkin lymphoma. The chain couples TRBV19 to TRBJ1-1; TRBD1 might be the D (5 bases). CDR3 residues: CASSPRDAWEAFF. CDR3 nucleotides: TGTGCCAGTAGTCCTCGGGACGCGTGGGAAGCTTTCTTT. The full variable domain, with the rest looked up from reference TRBV19 and TRBJ1-1, is DGGITQSPKYLFRKEGQNVTLSCEQNLNHDAMYWYRQDPGQGLRLIYYSQIVNDFQKGDIAEGYSVSREKKESFPLTVTSAQKNPTAFYLCASSPRDAWEAFFGQGTRLTVV.